The present T cell receptor beta chain was sequenced within a study of somatic mutations in cytotoxic T cells in rheumatoid arthritis. The CDR3 spans 17 residues. The V gene end was trimmed by 6 bases and the J gene end by 4 bases; junction bases not matched to a gene: 13. The germline V gene has CDR1 PRHDT and CDR2 FYEKMQ (reference sequence). TCRdb's table, derived via immunoSEQ multiplex PCR, lists solely in-frame clones and lacks some. In the table there are about 19,000 clones, 85% of which are singletons. The chain carries TRBV13 and TRBJ2-1; the match to TRBD1 covers 9 bases. The receptor was isolated from a woman in her forties with rheumatoid arthritis. The sequenced sample was CD8+ T cells sorted from blood. For the CDR3, the DNA is TGTGCCAGCAGTTCCAACGACAGGGGGAAATTTTACAATGAGCAGTTCTTC. This sequence encodes CASSSNDRGKFYNEQFF.